This entry lists 9 T cell receptor beta chains sequenced from one sample in a study of identical twins. TCRdb called the 5' RACE reads again in MiXCR, with one record for every CDR3 protein. This sample has 280,000 or so distinct CDR3 sequences, with roughly 8.6% found just once. The same specimen was also included in a second study, on yellow fever vaccine responses in identical twins.

The sample consisted of memory (CD45RO+) T cells sorted from blood. These receptors were collected from a woman between 18 and 30 years old in good health.

The gene calls are TRBV19 and TRBJ1-1; TRBD1 might be the D (5 bases). Germline V lookup: CDR1 LNHDA, CDR2 SQIVND (reference sequence). With 4 bases removed from V and 0 bases from J, the gap between germline ends came to 12 bases. The CDR3 runs to 15 residues. Written as DNA, the CDR3 is TGTGCCAGTAGTACTCAGACAGAGATGAACACTGAAGCTTTCTTT. Its protein product is CASSTQTEMNTEAFF.

This clonotype was picked up many times. J is TRBJ1-2 and V is TRBV7-8; D gene uncertain. The CDR3 has 16 residues. Germline assignment: CDR1 SGHVS and CDR2 FQNEAQ. V was trimmed by 5 bases and J by 5 bases, leaving 21 bases between them. The CDR3 nucleotides are TGTGCCAGCAGCCCCTACAGTCTCCTTAACCAGTATGGCTACACCTTC. Translated: CASSPYSLLNQYGYTF.

The chain employs TRBV5-6 and TRBJ1-1; the match to TRBD1 covers 9 bases. CDR1 and CDR2 (germline): SGHDT, YYEEEE. The V gene end was trimmed by 7 bases and the J gene end by 12 bases; junction bases not matched to a gene: 16. This CDR3 spans 14 amino acids. The chain's CDR3 is CASGQGTGRGITFF. CDR3 nucleotides: TGTGCCAGCGGCCAAGGGACAGGGAGGGGTATAACTTTCTTT.

This clonotype was detected ten times or more. The chain recombines TRBV27 with TRBJ1-4, with D hard to call. Germline CDR1 reads MNHEY; CDR2 reads SMNVEV (reference sequence). The length of the CDR3 is 14 residues. The V end lost 6 bases, the J end lost 2 bases, and 10 bases lay between the germline ends. CDR3 bases: TGTGCCAGCAGACGGTTGACCACTAATGAAAAACTGTTTTTT. Its translation is CASRRLTTNEKLFF.

DNA of the CDR3: TGTGCCAGCAGCTTAGCGACGTGGAGCTCCTACAATGAGCAGTTCTTC. The encoded protein is CASSLATWSSYNEQFF. V and J are TRBV11-2 and TRBJ2-1; no clear D. CDR3 length: 16 amino acids. The germline V gene encodes CDR1 SGHAT and CDR2 FQNNGV. The germline V and J ends were trimmed by 1 base and 0 bases, with 10 bases remaining between them.

The rearrangement links TRBV12-3 or TRBV12-4 to TRBJ1-1; D may be TRBD1 (5 bases). Trimming stripped 3 bases from V and 0 bases from J, with 11 bases between. This CDR3 is built from 15 residues. Here the CDR3 reads CASSFGAAVNTEAFF. CDR3 DNA sequence: TGTGCCAGCAGTTTTGGGGCGGCAGTGAACACTGAAGCTTTCTTT.

The table lists this clonotype with a few counts. V and J are TRBV11-2 and TRBJ1-2; D remains ambiguous. Trimming took off 9 bases at V and 0 bases at J, with 17 bases between the two ends. The CDR3 is 15 residues long. Germline CDR1 is SGHAT and CDR2 is FQNNGV. The CDR3 sequence: CASSPSISANYGYTF. CDR3 in DNA: TGTGCCAGTAGCCCGTCGATCTCTGCTAACTATGGCTACACCTTC.

V and J are TRBV7-2 and TRBJ2-3; 9 nucleotides agree with TRBD1. CDR1 and CDR2 (germline): SGHTA, FQGNSA. J lost 5 bases, V lost 4 bases, and 4 bases had no gene match. The CDR3 covers 14 residues. The DNA for the CDR3 is TGTGCCAGCAGCTCACAGGGGGCTGGAGATACGCAGTATTTT. Translating it yields CASSSQGAGDTQYF.

In its sample, this clonotype was seen a few times. This chain connects TRBV2 to TRBJ1-4, with D hard to call. The CDR3 is 15 residues long. Looked up from germline, CDR1 is SNHLY and CDR2 is FYNNEI. With 7 bases removed from V and 0 bases from J, the gap between germline ends came to 12 bases. Here the CDR3 DNA reads TGTGCCAGCAACCCGACTACTCCAACTAATGAAAAACTGTTTTTT. Encoded protein: CASNPTTPTNEKLFF. Filled out from reference TRBV2 and TRBJ1-4, the complete variable domain reads EPEVTQTPSHQVTQMGQEVILRCVPISNHLYFYWYRQILGQKVEFLVSFYNNEISEKSEIFDDQFSVERPDGSNFTLKIRSTKLEDSAMYFCASNPTTPTNEKLFFGSGTQLSVL.